The 12 T cell receptor beta chains listed next were all sequenced from one sample in a study of T-cell reconstitution after alpha-beta-depleted transplantation in children. Unique molecular identifiers featured in how the TCRbeta library was prepared. TCRdb passed the PCR reads through MiXCR, listing each CDR3 protein once. The sample consists of about 610,000 distinct CDR3 sequences, 10% of them appearing once. The input for sequencing was PBMCs from the stem cell graft donor, taken from the stem cell graft. The receptors come from a human donor who donated a stem cell graft to a child with acute myeloid leukemia.

The chain combines TRBV7-9 with TRBJ1-1; D is possibly TRBD1 (5 bases). CDR1 and CDR2 from the germline V gene are SEHNR and FQNEAQ (reference sequence). V dropped 4 bases and J dropped 1 base, with 16 bases sitting between them. The CDR3 sequence is 16 residues long. CDR3 in amino acids: CASSSPLSDRNTEAFF. In nucleotides, the CDR3 is TGTGCCAGCAGCTCCCCCTTAAGCGACAGGAACACTGAAGCTTTCTTT.

This clonotype turned up a few times. The V and J genes are TRBV7-3 and TRBJ2-3; 14 nucleotides line up with TRBD2. Trimming removed 5 bases from V and 1 base from J; junction bases left unmatched: 5. Germline V gene sequence: CDR1 SGHTA, CDR2 FQGTGA. The CDR3 has 17 amino acids. The CDR3 is CASSKGTSGSGTDTQYF. Here the CDR3 DNA reads TGTGCCAGCAGCAAAGGGACTAGCGGGAGTGGCACAGATACGCAGTATTTT.

The chain carries TRBV7-2 and TRBJ2-2; D might be TRBD2 (7 bases). The CDR3 is 15 residues long. Looked up from germline, CDR1 is SGHTA and CDR2 is FQGNSA. The CDR3 reads CALRRGARGTGELFF. As DNA, the CDR3 is TGTGCGTTAAGACGGGGGGCGCGCGGCACCGGGGAGCTGTTTTTT.

This clonotype has just a few counts. This chain joins TRBV18 and TRBJ2-1; D is undetermined. In germline, CDR1 is KGHSH, CDR2 LQKENI. Trimming removed 2 bases at V and 6 bases at J, with 14 bases between. This CDR3 is built from 15 residues. CDR3 residues: CASSPAVAVGNEQFF. The CDR3 coding sequence is TGTGCCAGCTCACCAGCGGTAGCTGTGGGCAATGAGCAGTTCTTC.

This clonotype turned up a few times. The CDR3 loop is CASTPTGGSGANVLTF. In DNA form, the CDR3 reads TGTGCCAGCACCCCGACAGGGGGCTCTGGGGCCAACGTCCTGACTTTC. The chain employs TRBV12-3 or TRBV12-4 and TRBJ2-6, with 9 bases that match TRBD1. The CDR3 runs 16 residues. Germline trimming cut 7 bases from V and 0 bases from J; bases unmatched to any gene: 4.

The rearrangement links TRBV5-1 to TRBJ1-2, with 7 bases fitting TRBD1. Germline V lookup: CDR1 SGHRS, CDR2 YFSETQ. The CDR3 runs 15 residues. V shed 2 bases, J shed 8 bases, and the junction held 12 bases outside the gene matches. CDR3 sequence (DNA): TGCGCCAGCAGCTTCGCTGTCGGACAGGCGCAAGGCTACACCTTC. This codes for CASSFAVGQAQGYTF.

This clonotype was counted ten times or more. V and J are TRBV20-1 and TRBJ1-6; 10 nucleotides agree with TRBD1. V lost 5 bases, J lost 6 bases, and 7 bases stayed unmatched. The CDR3 contains 15 residues. Germline values: CDR1 DFQATT, CDR2 SNEGSKA (reference sequence). CDR3 nucleotides: TGCAGTGCTTCCCGGGACAGGGGCCCTAATTCACCCCTCCACTTT. It codes for CSASRDRGPNSPLHF.

The genes are TRBV12-3 or TRBV12-4 and TRBJ2-7; TRBD2 agrees at 14 bases. V was clipped by 4 bases and J by 2 bases; unmatched bases: 4. The CDR3 loop spans 16 amino acids. The CDR3: CASSYRLAGGAYEQYF. CDR3 nucleotides: TGTGCCAGCAGTTACCGACTAGCGGGAGGGGCCTACGAGCAGTACTTC.

This clonotype showed up many times. The chain couples TRBV9 to TRBJ2-3, with D unclear. V lost 0 bases, J lost 2 bases, and 4 bases lay in between. The CDR3 has 13 amino acids. Germline assignment: CDR1 SGDLS and CDR2 YYNGEE. The CDR3 nucleotides read TGTGCCAGCAGCGTAGGGATCACAGATACGCAGTATTTT. This gives the protein CASSVGITDTQYF.

This clonotype was seen a few times. J is TRBJ2-7 and V is TRBV30; D perhaps matches TRBD2 (6 bases). Germline CDR1 is GTSNPN and CDR2 is SVGIG (reference sequence). There are 13 residues in the CDR3. V gave up 5 bases and J gave up 1 base, with 12 bases separating them. The CDR3 is CAWSTGVSYEQYF. CDR3 sequence (DNA): TGTGCCTGGTCCACGGGAGTGTCCTACGAGCAGTACTTC. Together with reference TRBV30 and TRBJ2-7, the CDR3 gives the full variable domain: SQTIHQWPATLVQPVGSPLSLECTVEGTSNPNLYWYRQAAGRGLQLLFYSVGIGQISSEVPQNLSASRPQDRQFILSSKKLLLSDSGFYLCAWSTGVSYEQYFGPGTRLTVT.

This clonotype has at least ten counts. The chain employs TRBV9 and TRBJ2-1, with a possible D match to TRBD1 (5 bases). Trimming shortened V by 3 bases and J by 9 bases, and 16 bases separated the two germline ends. The CDR3 contains 14 residues. Per germline, CDR1 SGDLS and CDR2 YYNGEE. CDR3 loop: CASSANWGLGEQFF. The DNA for the CDR3 is TGTGCCAGCAGCGCCAATTGGGGCCTGGGTGAGCAGTTCTTC.

In its sample, this clonotype was seen many times. The chain has TRBV20-1 and TRBJ2-7; D is unresolved. This CDR3 comprises 10 residues. Germline V lookup: CDR1 DFQATT, CDR2 SNEGSKA (reference sequence). The V gene lost 6 bases and the J gene lost 1 base, with 4 bases spanning the gap. CDR3 nucleotide sequence: TGCAGTGCACCATCCTACGAGCAGTACTTC. This encodes CSAPSYEQYF.